These 23 T cell receptor beta chains were sequenced from one sample in a study of shared clonotypes between healthy human individuals. Data came from immunoSEQ multiplex PCR; TCRdb stores just in-frame clones and leaves some out. The table has about 480,000 clones, 75% to 85% seen once. Sequencing input: PBMCs. These receptors were taken from a woman aged 40-49 years in good health. Some clones in this sample may be carry-over from other donors' samples.

This clone was seen only once. This chain connects TRBV28 to TRBJ2-7; 8 nucleotides align to TRBD2. The CDR3 length is 16 residues. The ends lost 7 bases at V and 0 bases at J; junction bases unmatched: 11. Germline V lookup: CDR1 MDHEN, CDR2 SYDVKM. For the CDR3, the DNA is TGTGCCAGCACCAGGCTAGCGGGCGTAGCCTCCTACGAGCAGTACTTC. Translation: CASTRLAGVASYEQYF.

This clone was detected many times. The CDR3 coding sequence is TGTGCCAGCAGCTTGGGGGGTTCTGGAAACACCATATATTTT. Translating gives CASSLGGSGNTIYF. The chain uses TRBV5-4 and TRBJ1-3; unclear D gene. Germline CDR1 reads SGHNT; CDR2 reads YYREEE (reference sequence). V lost 0 bases to trimming and J lost 1 base, with 5 bases between them. This CDR3 spans 14 amino acids.

This sequence joins TRBV18 and TRBJ2-2, with 9 bases identical to TRBD1. The germline gives CDR1 KGHSH, CDR2 LQKENI. This CDR3 spans 16 amino acids. Trimming removed 4 bases from V and 4 bases from J; junction bases left unmatched: 7. This chain's CDR3 is CASSLLQGAPTGELFF. In DNA, the CDR3 is TGTGCCAGCTCACTCCTACAGGGGGCGCCCACCGGGGAGCTGTTTTTT. The full variable domain, in which reference TRBV18 and TRBJ2-2 provide the parts outside the CDR3, is NAGVMQNPRHLVRRRGQEARLRCSPMKGHSHVYWYRQLPEEGLKFMVYLQKENIIDESGMPKERFSAEFPKEGPSILRIQQVVRGDSAAYFCASSLLQGAPTGELFFGEGSRLTVL.

The chain joins TRBV28 to TRBJ1-4; D is undetermined. The CDR3 has 12 residues. V lost 5 bases to trimming and J lost 4 bases, with 5 bases between them. Looked up from germline, CDR1 is MDHEN and CDR2 is SYDVKM. CDR3 DNA sequence: TGTGCCAGCAGTGAGGATAATGAAAAACTGTTTTTT. This codes for CASSEDNEKLFF.

Here the CDR3 reads CASSFASGYEQYF. The CDR3 nucleotides read TGTGCCAGCAGCTTCGCTAGCGGGTACGAGCAGTACTTC. J is TRBJ2-5 and V is TRBV7-3; 8 nucleotides agree with TRBD2. The J call is in doubt because the DNA end fits TRBJ2-7 better. Germline CDR1 and CDR2: SGHTA and FQGTGA. The CDR3 length is 13 residues.

V and J are TRBV27 and TRBJ1-2; weak D call: TRBD1 (5 bases). V lost 2 bases to trimming and J lost 4 bases, with 14 bases between them. The V gene's germline CDR1 is MNHEY and CDR2 SMNVEV (reference sequence). There are 15 residues in the CDR3. The CDR3 is CASSLGGQGIYGYTF. The CDR3 DNA is TGTGCCAGCAGTTTAGGCGGGCAGGGTATCTATGGCTACACCTTC.

J is TRBJ2-3 and V is TRBV5-4; 13 bases are a match to TRBD2. The V gene end was trimmed by 1 base and the J gene end by 4 bases; junction bases not matched to a gene: 3. The germline CDR1 and CDR2 sequences are SGHNT and YYREEE (reference sequence). The CDR3 length is 16 residues. CDR3 DNA: TGTGCCAGCAGCTTGCGGACTAGCGGGAGAGCAGATACGCAGTATTTT. Translating it yields CASSLRTSGRADTQYF.

The V and J genes are TRBV2 and TRBJ2-5; D not certain. Per the germline V gene, CDR1 is SNHLY and CDR2 is FYNNEI. V was clipped by 7 bases and J by 1 base, with 16 bases between them. CDR3 length: 15 residues. CDR3 DNA: TGTGCCAGCAACCTCAGACCCACAGCCCAAGAGACCCAGTACTTC. Its protein product is CASNLRPTAQETQYF.

The table lists this clone with a few counts. This rearrangement joins TRBV5-1 to TRBJ2-5; the D gene is possibly TRBD1 (5 bases). CDR1 is SGHRS, CDR2 YFSETQ, per germline. The CDR3 extends over 14 amino acids. Trimming cost V 0 bases and J 4 bases, with 10 bases left between them. The CDR3 nucleotides read TGCGCCAGCAGCTTGGTTACAGGAGCAGAGACCCAGTACTTC. Its protein is CASSLVTGAETQYF.

The CDR3 DNA is TGTGCCAGTAGTATCGCCATGGACGGGTCTCCTTATGGCTACACCTTC. As protein: CASSIAMDGSPYGYTF. The rearrangement uses TRBV19 and TRBJ1-2; D is uncertain. The germline gives CDR1 LNHDA, CDR2 SQIVND (reference sequence). The CDR3 spans 16 residues. Trimming cost V 3 bases and J 5 bases, with 19 bases left between them. Based on the CDR3 plus reference TRBV19 and TRBJ1-2, the full variable domain is DGGITQSPKYLFRKEGQNVTLSCEQNLNHDAMYWYRQDPGQGLRLIYYSQIVNDFQKGDIAEGYSVSREKKESFPLTVTSAQKNPTAFYLCASSIAMDGSPYGYTFGSGTRLTVV.

The V and J genes are TRBV5-4 and TRBJ2-7; 7 bases agree with TRBD1. After removal of 4 bases from V and 6 bases from J, the junction contained 10 bases not matched to a gene. Per the germline V gene, CDR1 is SGHNT and CDR2 is YYREEE (reference sequence). CDR3 length: 14 amino acids. The CDR3 bases are TGTGCCAGCAGCAAGGACAGGAGCCTCTCCGAGCAGTACTTC. Its translation: CASSKDRSLSEQYF.

This clone was counted a few times. The genes are TRBV7-7 and TRBJ2-2; maybe TRBD1 (5 bases). The CDR3 spans 13 residues. The germline V gene has CDR1 SSHAT and CDR2 FNYEAQ (reference sequence). Trimming stripped 5 bases from V and 3 bases from J, with 7 bases between. Written as DNA, the CDR3 is TGTGCCAGCAGCGGACAAGACACCGGGGAGCTGTTTTTT. Translated: CASSGQDTGELFF.

V and J are TRBV10-3 and TRBJ2-4, with TRBD1 identical over 10 bases. This CDR3 has 17 amino acids. Trimming cost V 6 bases and J 9 bases; bases outside gene matches: 17. Germline V gives CDR1 ENHRY, CDR2 SYGVKD. CDR3 sequence: CAISQAMGGTGEGIQYF. CDR3 coding DNA: TGTGCCATCAGCCAGGCGATGGGGGGGACAGGGGAAGGCATTCAGTACTTC.

V is TRBV5-1 and J is TRBJ2-7; perhaps TRBD1 as D (6 bases). The V gene's germline CDR1 is SGHRS and CDR2 YFSETQ. Trimming took 0 bases from V and 4 from J, leaving 11 bases between them. This CDR3 has 14 residues. The CDR3 nucleotides are TGCGCCAGCAGCTTGGTGGCAGGGGCTTACGAGCAGTACTTC. It is translated as CASSLVAGAYEQYF.

The V and J genes are TRBV5-1 and TRBJ2-1; no clear D. The CDR3 loop spans 13 amino acids. Between the trimmed V and J ends, which lost 4 bases and 12 bases, there was a span of 17 bases. CDR1 is SGHRS and CDR2 is YFSETQ in the germline V gene. CDR3 sequence (DNA): TGCGCCAGCAGCGTCGTCCCTCTGAGAGGGCAGTTCTTC. Its translation: CASSVVPLRGQFF.

The chain recombines TRBV29-1 with TRBJ2-1; D is ambiguous. CDR3 length: 12 amino acids. With 4 bases removed from V and 4 bases from J, the gap between germline ends came to 8 bases. From germline, CDR1 is SQVTM and CDR2 ANQGSEA. The CDR3 bases are TGCAGCGTTGGTGTGGAGTACAATGAGCAGTTCTTC. It is translated as CSVGVEYNEQFF.

The chain employs TRBV6-5 and TRBJ2-2; TRBD2 aligns across 7 bases. CDR3 size: 14 residues. J gave up 4 bases and V 7 bases, and 6 bases lay outside the gene matches. Per the germline V gene, CDR1 is MNHEY and CDR2 is SVGAGI. CDR3 in amino acids: CASKRGRSTGELFF. DNA for the CDR3: TGTGCCAGCAAGCGGGGCCGCAGCACCGGGGAGCTGTTTTTT.

The CDR3 spells CASSSTGTGELFF. The CDR3 region has the DNA TGTGCCAGTAGTTCCACAGGCACCGGGGAGCTGTTTTTT. The chain joins TRBV19 to TRBJ2-2, with D possibly TRBD1 on 5 matching bases. The CDR3 has 13 amino acids. From germline, CDR1 is LNHDA and CDR2 SQIVND (reference sequence). V lost 5 bases to trimming and J lost 4 bases, with 8 bases between them.

The genes are TRBV4-1 and TRBJ2-7; 7 bases align to TRBD1. V shed 4 bases, J shed 3 bases, and the junction held 9 bases outside the gene matches. Germline CDR1 is MGHRA and CDR2 is YSYEKL. The CDR3 is made up of 15 amino acids. Written as DNA, the CDR3 is TGCGCCAGCAGCCCGCGACAGGGAGTACGCTACGAGCAGTACTTC. Residues: CASSPRQGVRYEQYF.

V is TRBV5-4 and J is TRBJ2-7; D call uncertain. With 4 bases removed from V and 2 bases from J, the gap between germline ends came to 16 bases. This CDR3 comprises 15 residues. CDR1 and CDR2 (germline): SGHNT, YYREEE (reference sequence). CDR3 bases: TGTGCCAGCAGCCCCGAATCTTCCATCCCCTACGAGCAGTACTTC. The encoded protein is CASSPESSIPYEQYF.

This chain links TRBV27 with TRBJ1-2, with a weak D call TRBD1 (5 bases). With 4 bases removed from V and 4 bases from J, the gap between germline ends came to 10 bases. CDR1 is MNHEY and CDR2 is SMNVEV in the germline V gene (reference sequence). CDR3 size: 13 residues. The CDR3 coding sequence is TGTGCCAGCAGTTCTGGGACGGTCTATGGCTACACCTTC. Translating gives CASSSGTVYGYTF.

V is TRBV6-5 and J is TRBJ2-7, with TRBD1 identical over 7 bases. This CDR3 spans 13 amino acids. CDR1 is MNHEY, CDR2 SVGAGI, per germline. V lost 10 bases, J lost 0 bases, and 6 bases stayed unmatched. DNA for the CDR3: TGTGCCAATCGACAGGGCGACTCCTACGAGCAGTACTTC. It translates to CANRQGDSYEQYF.

This clone was recorded at least ten times. Additional DNA sequences in this sample encode the identical CDR3. The chain uses TRBV10-3 and TRBJ1-3; D is unresolved. CDR1 is ENHRY and CDR2 is SYGVKD in the germline V gene. V was clipped by 0 bases and J by 0 bases, with 6 bases between them. The CDR3 has 15 residues. CDR3 sequence reads: CAISESADSGNTIYF. The CDR3 DNA reads TGTGCCATCAGTGAGTCCGCGGACTCTGGAAACACCATATATTTT.